Below, 25 T cell receptor beta chains from the same sample are listed, as sequenced in a study of blood T cell repertoires in COVID-19. Measured with immunoSEQ multiplex PCR; TCRdb has only the in-frame clones, and not every one. The sample consists of about 190,000 clones, over 75% of them appearing once. The sample consisted of peripheral blood. These receptor sequences come from an elderly woman with active or convalescent COVID-19.

This chain connects TRBV7-2 to TRBJ1-5, with 8 bases lining up with TRBD1. Per germline, CDR1 SGHTA and CDR2 FQGNSA. The CDR3 runs to 14 residues. The junction had 2 bases not matched to a gene; V was cut back by 1 base and J by 6 bases. Here the CDR3 reads CASSLDRGSQPQHF. CDR3 coding DNA: TGTGCCAGCAGCTTAGACAGGGGGAGTCAGCCCCAGCATTTT. Drawing the rest from reference TRBV7-2 and TRBJ1-5, the complete variable domain is GAGVSQSPSNKVTEKGKDVELRCDPISGHTALYWYRQSLGQGLEFLIYFQGNSAPDKSGLPSDRFSAERTGGSVSTLTIQRTQQEDSAVYLCASSLDRGSQPQHFGDGTRLSIL.

The chain links TRBV6-5 to TRBJ1-2; 7 bases align to TRBD1. Germline CDR1 is MNHEY and CDR2 is SVGAGI. With 2 bases clipped from V and 3 bases from J, the junction kept 6 bases outside the gene matches. The CDR3 extends over 15 amino acids. Here the CDR3 reads CASSYRGPQYYGYTF. The CDR3 DNA reads as TGTGCCAGCAGTTACAGGGGGCCGCAGTACTATGGCTACACCTTC.

The J gene is TRBJ2-7, the V gene TRBV5-5, with D possibly being TRBD2 (5 bases). Germline loops: CDR1 SGHKS, CDR2 YYEKEE (reference sequence). The CDR3 consists of 13 residues. V lost 4 bases and J lost 1, with 9 bases in between. In DNA form, the CDR3 reads TGTGCCAGCAGCCTCACTAGTTCCTACGAGCAGTACTTC. Translation: CASSLTSSYEQYF.

The chain recombines TRBV27 with TRBJ1-6, with TRBD1 identical over 8 bases. Germline assignment: CDR1 MNHEY and CDR2 SMNVEV (reference sequence). This CDR3 region has 15 residues. V lost 5 bases and J lost 6; bases outside the gene matches: 6. CDR3 in DNA: TGTGCCAGCAGTCTCGGACAGGGTACTAATTCACCCCTCCACTTT. Amino acid sequence: CASSLGQGTNSPLHF.

This rearrangement joins TRBV5-4 to TRBJ1-2, with TRBD1 matching over 9 bases. The germline V gene has CDR1 SGHNT and CDR2 YYREEE (reference sequence). Trimming took 4 bases from V and 3 from J; bases not matched to a gene: 10. The CDR3 is made up of 16 amino acids. The CDR3 nucleotides read TGTGCCAGCAGCGCCCAGATGACAGGGGGTTACTATGGCTACACCTTC. Translated, it gives CASSAQMTGGYYGYTF. The full variable domain, in which reference TRBV5-4 and TRBJ1-2 provide the parts outside the CDR3, is ETGVTQSPTHLIKTRGQQVTLRCSSQSGHNTVSWYQQALGQGPQFIFQYYREEENGRGNFPPRFSGLQFPNYSSELNVNALELDDSALYLCASSAQMTGGYYGYTFGSGTRLTVV.

The rearrangement joins TRBV3-1 (or the pseudogene TRBV3-2) to TRBJ2-3; the match to TRBD2 covers 10 bases. The CDR3 is made up of 18 amino acids. CDR1 LGHDT and CDR2 YNNKEL come from the germline V gene (reference sequence). V was clipped by 0 bases and J by 2 bases; unmatched bases: 8. The CDR3 loop reads CASSQEVTSGDPTDTQYF. As DNA, the CDR3 is TGTGCCAGCAGCCAAGAAGTAACTAGCGGGGACCCCACAGATACGCAGTATTTT.

CDR3 residues: CASSPRIRGELFF. CDR3 coding DNA: TGTGCCAGCAGTCCCCGGATTCGGGGGGAACTGTTTTTT. This chain joins TRBV28 and TRBJ1-4, with D tentatively TRBD1 (5 bases). CDR3 length equals 13 residues. The ends were cut back, 5 bases at V and 12 bases at J, with 16 bases in the middle. In germline, CDR1 is MDHEN, CDR2 SYDVKM. The whole variable domain, remainder taken from reference TRBV28 and TRBJ1-4, is DVKVTQSSRYLVKRTGEKVFLECVQDMDHENMFWYRQDPGLGLRLIYFSYDVKMKEKGDIPEGYSVSREKKERFSLILESASTNQTSMYLCASSPRIRGELFFGSGTQLSVL.

The CDR3 sequence is CASRGGLGLGGELFF. The CDR3 nucleotides read TGTGCCAGCAGGGGGGGACTGGGACTCGGCGGGGAGCTGTTTTTT. This chain links TRBV2 with TRBJ2-2, with D perhaps TRBD2 (6 bases). Germline CDR1 SNHLY, CDR2 FYNNEI. V lost 6 bases, J lost 7 bases, and 18 bases lay in between. There are 15 residues in the CDR3.

The rearrangement uses TRBV29-1 and TRBJ2-7; TRBD1 matches 7 bases. V was clipped by 6 bases and J by 5 bases; unmatched bases: 4. CDR3 size: 11 residues. Germline V lookup: CDR1 SQVTM, CDR2 ANQGSEA. DNA for the CDR3: TGCAGCGTACAAACAGGGGACGAGCAGTACTTC. As protein: CSVQTGDEQYF.

This clone was seen a few times. The V call is TRBV12-5, the J call TRBJ2-1; perhaps TRBD1 as D (6 bases). Trimming removed 6 bases at V and 4 bases at J, with 10 bases between. CDR1 and CDR2 (germline): LGHNT, FRNRAP. This CDR3 is 13 amino acids long. This chain's CDR3 is CASGSQGYNEQFF. In DNA form, the CDR3 reads TGTGCTAGTGGCTCACAGGGTTACAATGAGCAGTTCTTC. Full variable domain (remainder filled in from reference TRBV12-5 and TRBJ2-1): DARVTQTPRHKVTEMGQEVTMRCQPILGHNTVFWYRQTMMQGLELLAYFRNRAPLDDSGMPKDRFSAEMPDATLATLKIQPSEPRDSAVYFCASGSQGYNEQFFGPGTRLTVL.

The chain carries TRBV4-3 and TRBJ1-1; 7 positions agree with TRBD1. Germline CDR1 LGHNA, CDR2 YSLEER. The CDR3 has 16 residues. Losses at the gene ends were 1 base for V and 0 bases for J; bases not matched to a gene: 5. The CDR3 spells CASSQGTGLMNTEAFF. The CDR3 bases are TGCGCCAGCAGCCAAGGGACAGGACTAATGAACACTGAAGCTTTCTTT.

This clone was found a few times. The rearrangement links TRBV10-2 to TRBJ2-1, with 12 bases matching TRBD1. V trimming: 8 bases; J trimming: 6 bases; junction bases outside the gene matches: 8. The CDR3 totals 15 residues. The germline V gene encodes CDR1 WSHSY and CDR2 SAAADI. The CDR3 loop reads CASFPGQGAGNEQFF. As DNA, the CDR3 is TGCGCCAGCTTCCCGGGACAGGGGGCGGGCAATGAGCAGTTCTTC.

V is TRBV7-9 and J is TRBJ2-3; TRBD1 aligns across 8 bases. The CDR3 has 17 residues. The V and J ends lost 5 bases and 5 bases, in that order; junction bases with no gene match: 15. Germline V gene sequence: CDR1 SEHNR, CDR2 FQNEAQ (reference sequence). The CDR3 nucleotides are TGTGCCAGCAGCCCAGACAGGGGCCGGGGATTCGAAGATACGCAGTATTTT. Translating gives CASSPDRGRGFEDTQYF.

The count of this clone is one. The chain joins TRBV3-1 (or the pseudogene TRBV3-2) to TRBJ1-3; D is ambiguous. The V end lost 0 bases, the J end lost 4 bases, and 13 bases lay between the germline ends. The germline V gene has CDR1 LGHDT and CDR2 YNNKEL (reference sequence). The CDR3 contains 16 residues. CDR3 residues: CASSQDTVLAGNTIYF. The DNA for the CDR3 is TGTGCCAGCAGCCAAGATACGGTCCTTGCGGGAAACACCATATATTTT.

CDR3 region: CASSIGTSNSEAFF. CDR3 DNA: TGTGCCAGTAGTATCGGGACTAGTAACTCTGAAGCTTTCTTT. The chain uses TRBV19 and TRBJ1-1; a weak D match, TRBD1 (5 bases). Per germline, CDR1 LNHDA and CDR2 SQIVND (reference sequence). Trimming removed 3 bases at V and 6 bases at J, with 14 bases between. There are 14 residues in the CDR3.

V gene TRBV6-4 combines with J gene TRBJ1-2; D is undetermined. Trimming left V 3 bases short and J 2 bases short, with 13 bases between. Germline V gene sequence: CDR1 MRHNA, CDR2 SNTAGT. The CDR3 extends over 15 amino acids. As DNA, the CDR3 is TGTGCCAGCAGTGAGGCGCCCGGGTACAACTATGGCTACACCTTC. This translates into CASSEAPGYNYGYTF.

The chain recombines TRBV7-9 with TRBJ2-2, with 7 bases identical to TRBD2. Trimming took 1 base from V and 6 from J; bases not matched to a gene: 2. Germline CDR1 and CDR2: SEHNR and FQNEAQ (reference sequence). CDR3 size: 14 residues. This CDR3 reads CASSLGLAAGELFF. Here the CDR3 DNA reads TGTGCCAGCAGCTTAGGGCTAGCGGCCGGGGAGCTGTTTTTT.

V usage is TRBV11-2 and J usage is TRBJ2-5; 9 nucleotides align to TRBD2. The CDR3 extends over 17 amino acids. The V and J ends lost 1 base and 2 bases, in that order; junction bases with no gene match: 8. The germline gives CDR1 SGHAT, CDR2 FQNNGV. CDR3 sequence: CASSLGRGGTVQETQYF. The CDR3 region has the DNA TGTGCCAGCAGCTTAGGGCGGGGGGGGACAGTTCAAGAGACCCAGTACTTC.

The chain joins TRBV7-2 to TRBJ1-1, with D possibly matching TRBD1 (6 bases). The CDR3 loop spans 11 amino acids. Between the trimmed V and J ends, which lost 5 bases and 10 bases, there was a span of 11 bases. From germline, CDR1 is SGHTA and CDR2 FQGNSA. The CDR3 spells CASSTQGTAFF. The CDR3 DNA follows: TGTGCCAGCAGCACACAGGGCACAGCTTTCTTT.

The chain combines TRBV28 with TRBJ2-7; TRBD1 might be the D (6 bases). The CDR3 loop spans 14 amino acids. V lost 6 bases, J lost 4 bases, and 16 bases lay in between. CDR1 is MDHEN, CDR2 SYDVKM, per germline. As DNA, the CDR3 is TGTGCCAGCAGGGAAGGTAGTCAGGGGTACGAGCAGTACTTC. This sequence encodes CASREGSQGYEQYF.

V is TRBV19 and J is TRBJ1-5; D remains unclear. V was shortened by 5 bases and J by 5 bases, with 10 bases between the two germline ends. Germline CDR1 reads LNHDA; CDR2 reads SQIVND (reference sequence). This CDR3 is built from 13 residues. For the CDR3, the DNA is TGTGCCAGTAGTGATCAGCGAGATCAGCCCCAGCATTTT. This gives the protein CASSDQRDQPQHF.

This sequence joins TRBV6-5 and TRBJ2-7, with D uncertain. Trimming took 2 bases from V and 2 from J, leaving 10 bases between them. CDR3 length: 14 residues. Germline V gene sequence: CDR1 MNHEY, CDR2 SVGAGI. CDR3: CASSYPGRAYEQYF. For the CDR3, the DNA is TGTGCCAGCAGTTACCCAGGTCGTGCCTACGAGCAGTACTTC.

V and J are TRBV2 and TRBJ2-3; TRBD2 matches 7 bases. The CDR3 covers 14 residues. V dropped 4 bases and J dropped 0; count of bases not matched to a gene: 1. Germline CDR1 is SNHLY and CDR2 is FYNNEI. CDR3 residues: CASSGLASTDTQYF. The CDR3 coding sequence is TGTGCCAGCAGTGGACTAGCTAGCACAGATACGCAGTATTTT.

This clone was found a few times. This sequence joins TRBV4-1 and TRBJ2-5, with D maybe TRBD1 (6 bases). Between the trimmed V and J ends, which lost 4 bases and 4 bases, there was a span of 10 bases. The CDR3 has 13 residues. CDR1 and CDR2 (germline): MGHRA, YSYEKL. CDR3 nucleotides: TGCGCCAGCAGCCTGGGACACCTAGAGACCCAGTACTTC. Residues: CASSLGHLETQYF.

This rearrangement joins TRBV15 to TRBJ2-5; D gene uncertain. The V gene lost 3 bases and the J gene lost 1 base, with 12 bases spanning the gap. The CDR3 sequence is 15 residues long. The V gene's germline CDR1 is LNHNV and CDR2 YYDKDF (reference sequence). The CDR3 sequence: CATSSSSQRQETQYF. The CDR3 DNA reads TGTGCCACCAGCAGTTCGAGCCAGCGCCAAGAGACCCAGTACTTC.